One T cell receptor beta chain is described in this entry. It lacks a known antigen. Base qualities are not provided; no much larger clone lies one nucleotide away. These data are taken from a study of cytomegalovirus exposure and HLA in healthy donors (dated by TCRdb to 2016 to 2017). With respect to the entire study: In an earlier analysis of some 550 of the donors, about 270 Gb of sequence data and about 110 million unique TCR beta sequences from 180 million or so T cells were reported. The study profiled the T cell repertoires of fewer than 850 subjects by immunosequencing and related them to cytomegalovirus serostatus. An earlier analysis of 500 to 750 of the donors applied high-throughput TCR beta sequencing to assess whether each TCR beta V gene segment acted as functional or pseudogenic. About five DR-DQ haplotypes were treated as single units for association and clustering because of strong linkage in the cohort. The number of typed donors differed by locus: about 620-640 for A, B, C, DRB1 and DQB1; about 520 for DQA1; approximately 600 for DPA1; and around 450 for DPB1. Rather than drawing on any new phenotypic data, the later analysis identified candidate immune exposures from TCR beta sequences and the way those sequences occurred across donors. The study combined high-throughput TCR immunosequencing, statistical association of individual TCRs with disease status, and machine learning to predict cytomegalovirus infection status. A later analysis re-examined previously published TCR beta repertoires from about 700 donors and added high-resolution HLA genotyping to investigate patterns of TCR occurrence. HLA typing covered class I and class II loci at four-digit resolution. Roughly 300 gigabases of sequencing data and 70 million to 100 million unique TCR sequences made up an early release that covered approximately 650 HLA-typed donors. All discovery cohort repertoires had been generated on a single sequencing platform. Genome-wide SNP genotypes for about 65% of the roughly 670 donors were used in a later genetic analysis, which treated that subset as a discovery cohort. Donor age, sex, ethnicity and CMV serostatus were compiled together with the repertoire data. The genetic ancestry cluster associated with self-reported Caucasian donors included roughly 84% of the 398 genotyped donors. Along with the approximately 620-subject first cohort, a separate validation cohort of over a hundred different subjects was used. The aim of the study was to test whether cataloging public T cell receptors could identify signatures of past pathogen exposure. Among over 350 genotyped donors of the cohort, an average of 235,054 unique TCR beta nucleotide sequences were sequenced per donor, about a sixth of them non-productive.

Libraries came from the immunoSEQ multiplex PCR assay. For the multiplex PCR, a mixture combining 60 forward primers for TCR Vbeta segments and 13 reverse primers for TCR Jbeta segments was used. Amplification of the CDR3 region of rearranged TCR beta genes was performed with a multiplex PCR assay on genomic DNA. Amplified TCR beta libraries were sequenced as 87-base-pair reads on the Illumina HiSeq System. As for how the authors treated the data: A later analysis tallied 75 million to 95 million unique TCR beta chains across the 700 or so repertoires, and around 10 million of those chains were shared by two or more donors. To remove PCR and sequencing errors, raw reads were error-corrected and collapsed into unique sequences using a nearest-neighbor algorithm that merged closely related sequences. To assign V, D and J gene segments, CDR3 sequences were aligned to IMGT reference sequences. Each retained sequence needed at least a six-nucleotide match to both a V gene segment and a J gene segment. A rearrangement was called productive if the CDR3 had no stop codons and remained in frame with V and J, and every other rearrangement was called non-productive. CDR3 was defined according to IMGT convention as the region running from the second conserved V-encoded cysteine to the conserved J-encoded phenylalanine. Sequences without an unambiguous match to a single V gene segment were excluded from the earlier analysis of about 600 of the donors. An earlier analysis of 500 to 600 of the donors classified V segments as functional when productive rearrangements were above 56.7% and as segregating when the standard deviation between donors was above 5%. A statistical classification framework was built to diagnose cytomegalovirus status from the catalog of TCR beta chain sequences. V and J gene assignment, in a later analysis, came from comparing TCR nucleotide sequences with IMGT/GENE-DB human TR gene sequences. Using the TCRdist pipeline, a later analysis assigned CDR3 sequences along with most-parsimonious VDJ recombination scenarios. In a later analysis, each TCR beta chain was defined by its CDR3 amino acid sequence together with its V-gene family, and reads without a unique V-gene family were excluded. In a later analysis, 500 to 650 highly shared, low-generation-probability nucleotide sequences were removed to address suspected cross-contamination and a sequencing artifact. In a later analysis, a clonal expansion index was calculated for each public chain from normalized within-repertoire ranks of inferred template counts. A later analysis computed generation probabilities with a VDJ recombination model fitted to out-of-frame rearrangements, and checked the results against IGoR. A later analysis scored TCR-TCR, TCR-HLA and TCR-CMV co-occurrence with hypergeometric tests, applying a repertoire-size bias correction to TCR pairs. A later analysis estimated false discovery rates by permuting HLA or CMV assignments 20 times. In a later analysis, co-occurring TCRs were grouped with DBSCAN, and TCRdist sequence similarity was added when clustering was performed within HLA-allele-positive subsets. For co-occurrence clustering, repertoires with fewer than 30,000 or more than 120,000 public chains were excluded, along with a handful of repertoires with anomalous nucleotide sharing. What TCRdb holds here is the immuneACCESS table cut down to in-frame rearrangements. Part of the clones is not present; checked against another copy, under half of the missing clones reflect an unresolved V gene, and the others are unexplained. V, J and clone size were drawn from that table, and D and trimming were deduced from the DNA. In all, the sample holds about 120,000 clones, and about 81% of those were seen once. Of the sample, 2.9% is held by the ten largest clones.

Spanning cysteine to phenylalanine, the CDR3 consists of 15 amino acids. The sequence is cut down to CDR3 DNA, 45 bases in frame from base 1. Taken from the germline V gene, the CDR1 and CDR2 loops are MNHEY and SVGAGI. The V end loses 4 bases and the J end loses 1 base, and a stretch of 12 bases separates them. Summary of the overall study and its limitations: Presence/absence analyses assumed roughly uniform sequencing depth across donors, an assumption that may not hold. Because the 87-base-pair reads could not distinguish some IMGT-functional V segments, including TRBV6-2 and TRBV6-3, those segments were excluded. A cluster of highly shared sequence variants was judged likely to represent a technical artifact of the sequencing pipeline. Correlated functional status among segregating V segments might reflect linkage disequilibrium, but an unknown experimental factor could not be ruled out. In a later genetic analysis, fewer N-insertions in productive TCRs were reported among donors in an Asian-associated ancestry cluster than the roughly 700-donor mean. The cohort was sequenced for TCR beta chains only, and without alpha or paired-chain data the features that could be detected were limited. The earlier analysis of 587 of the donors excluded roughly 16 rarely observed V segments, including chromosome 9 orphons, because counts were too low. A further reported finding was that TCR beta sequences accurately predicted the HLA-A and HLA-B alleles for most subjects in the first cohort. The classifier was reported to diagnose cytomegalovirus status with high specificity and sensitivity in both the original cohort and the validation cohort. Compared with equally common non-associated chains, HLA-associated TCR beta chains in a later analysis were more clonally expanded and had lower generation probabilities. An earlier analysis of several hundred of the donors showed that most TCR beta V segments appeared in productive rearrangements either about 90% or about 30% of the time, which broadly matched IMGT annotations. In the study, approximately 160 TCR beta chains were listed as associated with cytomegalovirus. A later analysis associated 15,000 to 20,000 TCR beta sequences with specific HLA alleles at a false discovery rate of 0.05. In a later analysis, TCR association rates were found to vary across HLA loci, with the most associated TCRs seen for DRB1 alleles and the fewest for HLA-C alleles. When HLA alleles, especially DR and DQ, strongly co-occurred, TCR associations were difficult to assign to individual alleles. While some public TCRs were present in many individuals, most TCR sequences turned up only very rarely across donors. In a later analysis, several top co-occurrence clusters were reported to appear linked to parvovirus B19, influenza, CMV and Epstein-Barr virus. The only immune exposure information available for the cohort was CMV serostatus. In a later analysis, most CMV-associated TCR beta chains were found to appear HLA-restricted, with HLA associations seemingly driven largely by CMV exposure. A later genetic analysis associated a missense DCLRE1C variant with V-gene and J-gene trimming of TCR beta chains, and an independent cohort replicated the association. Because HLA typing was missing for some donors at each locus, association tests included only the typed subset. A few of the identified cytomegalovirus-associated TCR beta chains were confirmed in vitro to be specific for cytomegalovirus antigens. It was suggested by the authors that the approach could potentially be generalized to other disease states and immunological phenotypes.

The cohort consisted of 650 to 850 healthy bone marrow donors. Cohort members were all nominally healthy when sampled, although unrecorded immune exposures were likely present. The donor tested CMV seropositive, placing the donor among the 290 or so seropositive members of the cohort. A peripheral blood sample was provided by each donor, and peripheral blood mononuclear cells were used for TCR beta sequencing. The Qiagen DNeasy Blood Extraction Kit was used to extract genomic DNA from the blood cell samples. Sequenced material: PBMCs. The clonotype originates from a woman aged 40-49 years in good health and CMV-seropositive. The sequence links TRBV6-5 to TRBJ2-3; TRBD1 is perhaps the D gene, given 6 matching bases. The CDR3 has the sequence CASSSWTVRTDTQYF. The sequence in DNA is TGTGCCAGCAGTTCCTGGACAGTGCGCACAGATACGCAGTATTTT.